Listed below are T cell receptor beta chains from one sample, sequenced in a study of T cells in Graves' hyperthyroidism and ophthalmopathy. TCRdb re-derived calls from the multiplex PCR reads in MiXCR, one entry per CDR3 protein. Of about 610,000 distinct CDR3 sequences in the sample, about 16% are singletons; the top ten hold 3% to 4%. Material for sequencing was blood. The receptors were gathered from a woman aged 40 to 49 with Graves' ophthalmopathy. Both conserved end residues are part of each CDR3. D genes are given only for firm matches. The size of a clone is reported for some rows only, either as once, few or many, or as a class for expanded clones.

abundance: -; v_gene: TRBV28; j_gene: TRBJ2-3; d_gene: -; len: 13; CDR3nt: TGTGCCACAACTCGGGGCAGCACAGATACGCAGTATTTT; CDR3aa: CATTRGSTDTQYF
abundance: many; v_gene: TRBV20-1; j_gene: TRBJ2-7; d_gene: -; len: 15; CDR3nt: TGCAGTGCTAGAGGTCTAGCGGAGGGGGCCTACGAGCAGTACTTC; CDR3aa: CSARGLAEGAYEQYF
abundance: few; v_gene: TRBV5-8; j_gene: TRBJ1-5; d_gene: TRBD1; len: 15; CDR3nt: TGTGCCAGCAGCAGAGGCGGACAGGGGAACCAGCCCCAGCATTTT; CDR3aa: CASSRGGQGNQPQHF
abundance: many; v_gene: TRBV11-2; j_gene: TRBJ2-5; d_gene: TRBD2; len: 15; CDR3nt: TGTGCCAGCAGCTCTTTAGCGGGATGGGGAGAGACCCAGTACTTC; CDR3aa: CASSSLAGWGETQYF
abundance: -; v_gene: TRBV27; j_gene: TRBJ2-7; d_gene: -; len: 15; CDR3nt: TGTGCCAGCAGGGCCCTTGGGAGGCAGGAAGGGGAGCAGTACTTC; CDR3aa: CASRALGRQEGEQYF
abundance: many; v_gene: TRBV18; j_gene: TRBJ2-1; d_gene: -; len: 15; CDR3nt: TGTGCCAGCTCACCACGAGGGCTAGCAGCCGATGAGCAGTTCTTC; CDR3aa: CASSPRGLAADEQFF
abundance: many; v_gene: TRBV11-2; j_gene: TRBJ2-7; d_gene: -; len: 15; CDR3nt: TGTGCCAGCAGCCCAAACCAGGGGTTGACCTACGAGCAGTACTTC; CDR3aa: CASSPNQGLTYEQYF
abundance: few; v_gene: TRBV6-5; j_gene: TRBJ2-2; d_gene: -; len: 13; CDR3nt: TGTGCCAGCAGTTACATGGGGGCCGGGGAGCTGTTTTTT; CDR3aa: CASSYMGAGELFF
abundance: -; v_gene: TRBV5-1; j_gene: TRBJ1-1; d_gene: -; len: 13; CDR3nt: TGCGCCAGCAGCCCGGGCGCCCAGGGGAGAGCTTTCTTT; CDR3aa: CASSPGAQGRAFF
abundance: many; v_gene: TRBV7-9; j_gene: TRBJ2-3; d_gene: TRBD1; len: 15; CDR3nt: TGTGCCAGCAGCTTAGTTGGGACAGGCAAAGATACGCAGTATTTT; CDR3aa: CASSLVGTGKDTQYF
abundance: many; v_gene: TRBV27; j_gene: TRBJ1-1; d_gene: -; len: 15; CDR3nt: TGTGCCAGCAGTTTATCCTGGATGAAGAACACTGAAGCTTTCTTT; CDR3aa: CASSLSWMKNTEAFF
abundance: few; v_gene: TRBV10-3; j_gene: TRBJ1-1; d_gene: TRBD1; len: 14; CDR3nt: TGTGCCATCAACCAACAGGGGGGCAACACTGAAGCTTTCTTT; CDR3aa: CAINQQGGNTEAFF
abundance: many; v_gene: TRBV11-2; j_gene: TRBJ2-3; d_gene: -; len: 13; CDR3nt: TGTGCCAGCAGCTCCCAAGGGGGGGATACGCAGTATTTT; CDR3aa: CASSSQGGDTQYF
abundance: few; v_gene: TRBV20-1; j_gene: TRBJ2-5; d_gene: TRBD1; len: 15; CDR3nt: TGCAGTGCTTCAAATTACAGGGGCCGGCAAGAGACCCAGTACTTC; CDR3aa: CSASNYRGRQETQYF
abundance: many; v_gene: TRBV5-1; j_gene: TRBJ2-7; d_gene: -; len: 15; CDR3nt: TGCGCCAGCAGCTTGGCTTACGGGAGTTCCTACGAGCAGTACTTC; CDR3aa: CASSLAYGSSYEQYF
abundance: many; v_gene: TRBV12-3/TRBV12-4; j_gene: TRBJ1-1; d_gene: -; len: 13; CDR3nt: TGTGCCAGCAGCACGACAGCGAACACTGAAGCTTTCTTT; CDR3aa: CASSTTANTEAFF
abundance: few; v_gene: TRBV29-1; j_gene: TRBJ2-7; d_gene: TRBD2; len: 11; CDR3nt: TGCAGCGCCGGGACTATATCCGAGCAGTACTTC; CDR3aa: CSAGTISEQYF
abundance: many; v_gene: TRBV27; j_gene: TRBJ2-1; d_gene: TRBD1; len: 17; CDR3nt: TGTGCCAGCAGTCATGGGACAGGGATCAGCTCCTACAATGAGCAGTTCTTC; CDR3aa: CASSHGTGISSYNEQFF
abundance: -; v_gene: TRBV11-3; j_gene: TRBJ1-2; d_gene: -; len: 14; CDR3nt: TGTGCCAGCAGCTTAGAGTGGACAGAGTATGGCTACACCTTC; CDR3aa: CASSLEWTEYGYTF
abundance: -; v_gene: TRBV2; j_gene: TRBJ2-3; d_gene: -; len: 14; CDR3nt: TGTGCCAGCAGCGTTAAACAGGGCACAGATACGCAGTATTTT; CDR3aa: CASSVKQGTDTQYF
abundance: once; v_gene: TRBV7-2; j_gene: TRBJ2-3; d_gene: -; len: 18; CDR3nt: TGTGCCAGCAGCTCACGGACCGGGAGCCCTTTGGCCACAGATACGCAGTATTTT; CDR3aa: CASSSRTGSPLATDTQYF
abundance: few; v_gene: TRBV6-5; j_gene: TRBJ1-5; d_gene: -; len: 15; CDR3nt: TGTGCCAGCAGTTACTCGGCCAGGGGTAATCAGCCCCAGCATTTT; CDR3aa: CASSYSARGNQPQHF
abundance: many; v_gene: TRBV11-2; j_gene: TRBJ1-1; d_gene: -; len: 13; CDR3nt: TGTGCCTCGAAGCTAACAGTGAACACTGAAGCTTTCTTT; CDR3aa: CASKLTVNTEAFF
abundance: -; v_gene: TRBV27; j_gene: TRBJ2-3; d_gene: -; len: 15; CDR3nt: TGTGCCAGCAGTAACCGGGACCTGGGAACAGATACGCAGTATTTT; CDR3aa: CASSNRDLGTDTQYF
abundance: many; v_gene: TRBV20-1; j_gene: TRBJ1-1; d_gene: -; len: 12; CDR3nt: TGCAGTGCTGGTCGACCTTTGTCTGAAGCTTTCTTT; CDR3aa: CSAGRPLSEAFF
abundance: few; v_gene: TRBV19; j_gene: TRBJ1-1; d_gene: -; len: 14; CDR3nt: TGTGCCAGTAGTTCGACATATCCCAACACTGAAGCTTTCTTT; CDR3aa: CASSSTYPNTEAFF
abundance: -; v_gene: TRBV7-6; j_gene: TRBJ1-5; d_gene: -; len: 18; CDR3nt: TGTGCCAGCAGCTTAGCGCCGACGAGTTATTATAGCAATCAGCCCCAGCATTTT; CDR3aa: CASSLAPTSYYSNQPQHF